Listed below are T cell receptor beta chains from one sample, sequenced in a study of identifying expanded T cells in peripheral blood. TCRdb's copy holds only in-frame clones and misses some; the assay was immunoSEQ multiplex PCR. The repertoire consists of approximately 85,000 clones, with about 88% occurring once and the leading ten covering roughly 20%. Sequencing was done on a sample of blood. These receptor sequences come from a person aged 18 to 75 in good health. The CDR3 runs from the conserved cysteine through the conserved F or W. Each record gives: V gene, clone size, J gene, D gene, CDR3 protein, CDR3 DNA. A D gene is named only where the DNA matches it firmly. Part of the rows lack a size; the others show once, few, many or a class for expanded clones.

TRBV7-9,-,TRBJ1-1,-,CASTSGIWSEAFF,TGTGCCAGCACATCGGGGATCTGGTCTGAAGCTTTCTTT
TRBV27,few,TRBJ2-7,-,CADHPAGLGGDEQYF,TGTGCCGATCACCCGGCGGGCCTTGGGGGCGACGAGCAGTACTTC
TRBV7-2,once,TRBJ2-7,TRBD1,CASSYSRTGGEQYF,TGTGCCAGCAGCTACTCCAGGACAGGGGGCGAGCAGTACTTC
TRBV6-5,-,TRBJ1-6,-,CASNINRESSPLHF,TGTGCCAGCAATATTAACAGGGAGAGTTCACCCCTCCACTTT
TRBV18,-,TRBJ2-1,TRBD2,CASSTRTSGGGESYNEQFF,TGTGCCAGCTCAACCAGGACTAGCGGGGGTGGGGAGTCCTACAATGAGCAGTTCTTC
TRBV28,once,TRBJ1-2,-,CASSPRRSGYGYTF,TGTGCCAGCAGTCCCCGGCGGTCGGGCTATGGCTACACCTTC
TRBV11-2,-,TRBJ1-1,-,CASSHRHNTEAFF,TGTGCCAGCAGCCATAGACATAACACTGAAGCTTTCTTT
TRBV27,-,TRBJ1-6,TRBD1,CASRTGTLLEPLHF,TGTGCCAGCAGGACAGGGACACTGTTGGAACCCCTCCACTTT
TRBV7-9,-,TRBJ2-3,TRBD1,CASNLGQATDTQYF,TGTGCCAGCAATCTGGGACAGGCCACAGATACGCAGTATTTT
TRBV5-4,-,TRBJ1-1,-,CASSLLVYGRTEAFF,TGTGCCAGCAGCTTGTTGGTTTACGGACGAACTGAAGCTTTCTTT
TRBV19,-,TRBJ2-5,TRBD1,CASRGTGSKETQYF,TGTGCCAGTAGGGGGACAGGGTCCAAAGAGACCCAGTACTTC
TRBV5-1,few,TRBJ2-5,-,CASSTGLGGETQYF,TGCGCCAGCTCCACGGGCCTGGGGGGAGAGACCCAGTACTTC
TRBV7-6,-,TRBJ2-5,-,CASSLGGKETQYF,TGTGCCAGCAGCTTAGGAGGGAAAGAGACCCAGTACTTC
TRBV9,-,TRBJ2-3,TRBD2,CASSVVGGGDTQYF,TGTGCCAGCAGCGTAGTTGGCGGGGGAGATACGCAGTATTTT
TRBV7-2,-,TRBJ2-2,-,CASSFLGGANTGELFF,TGTGCCAGCAGCTTTCTTGGGGGCGCGAACACCGGGGAGCTGTTTTTT
TRBV13,-,TRBJ1-1,-,CASSLGTEAFF,TGTGCCAGCAGCTTAGGTACTGAAGCTTTCTTT
TRBV29-1,-,TRBJ2-7,TRBD1,CSVEDTTGDYEQYF,TGCAGCGTTGAAGATACGACAGGGGACTACGAGCAGTACTTC
TRBV5-1,-,TRBJ2-3,-,CASSLARLPDTQYF,TGCGCCAGCAGCTTGGCCCGGCTCCCAGATACGCAGTATTTT
TRBV10-2,-,TRBJ1-2,-,CASSESTGASRGYGYTF,TGCGCCAGCAGTGAGTCGACTGGGGCAAGTCGGGGCTATGGCTACACCTTC
TRBV7-2,-,TRBJ1-1,-,CASSFGPGLEAFF,TGTGCCAGCAGCTTCGGACCGGGTCTTGAAGCTTTCTTT
TRBV28,-,TRBJ1-1,-,CASSLWGGMNTEAFF,TGTGCCAGCAGTCTCTGGGGGGGGATGAACACTGAAGCTTTCTTT
TRBV29-1,-,TRBJ2-5,TRBD1,CSVARTGGAGETQYF,TGCAGCGTTGCTAGAACAGGGGGCGCGGGAGAGACCCAGTACTTC
TRBV7-9,-,TRBJ1-2,-,CASSPPGQKSGYTF,TGTGCCAGCAGCCCCCCCGGACAGAAGAGTGGCTACACCTTC
TRBV10-1,-,TRBJ2-7,TRBD1,CASRGDRGLDEQYF,TGCGCCAGCAGGGGGGACAGGGGCCTAGACGAGCAGTACTTC
TRBV9,-,TRBJ1-6,-,CASSVGPDSGSPLHF,TGTGCCAGCAGCGTAGGTCCGGACTCGGGTTCACCCCTCCACTTT
TRBV5-1,-,TRBJ2-1,-,CASSLDPQTALEEFF,TGCGCCAGCAGCTTGGACCCCCAAACCGCGTTGGAAGAGTTCTTC
TRBV5-6,once,TRBJ2-3,-,CASSLSSPDTQYF,TGTGCCAGCAGCTTGTCGTCTCCAGATACGCAGTATTTT
TRBV7-2,-,TRBJ1-1,-,CASSLSGRATEAFF,TGTGCCAGCAGCTTATCCGGCAGGGCCACTGAAGCTTTCTTT
TRBV9,-,TRBJ2-3,TRBD2,CASTSGGRGTDTQYF,TGTGCCAGCACGAGCGGGGGGCGGGGCACAGATACGCAGTATTTT
TRBV7-9,once,TRBJ2-1,-,CASSQVSAEQFF,TGTGCCAGCAGCCAGGTTTCAGCTGAGCAGTTCTTC
TRBV2,-,TRBJ1-1,-,CASSESRQGEAFF,TGTGCCAGCAGTGAATCTAGGCAGGGGGAAGCTTTCTTT
TRBV7-2,-,TRBJ2-2,TRBD2,CASSPRPAGGRGELFF,TGTGCCAGCAGCCCAAGGCCAGCGGGGGGGCGCGGGGAGCTGTTTTTT
TRBV19,-,TRBJ1-2,-,CASSIAGRVGGYTF,TGTGCCAGTAGTATAGCAGGCAGGGTGGGCGGCTACACCTTC
TRBV5-6,-,TRBJ1-1,-,CASSLGLGGNSEAFF,TGTGCCAGCAGCTTGGGCCTGGGGGGAAATTCTGAAGCTTTCTTT
TRBV6-1,-,TRBJ1-2,-,CASSEGFGYTF,TGTGCCAGCAGTGAAGGGTTTGGCTACACCTTC